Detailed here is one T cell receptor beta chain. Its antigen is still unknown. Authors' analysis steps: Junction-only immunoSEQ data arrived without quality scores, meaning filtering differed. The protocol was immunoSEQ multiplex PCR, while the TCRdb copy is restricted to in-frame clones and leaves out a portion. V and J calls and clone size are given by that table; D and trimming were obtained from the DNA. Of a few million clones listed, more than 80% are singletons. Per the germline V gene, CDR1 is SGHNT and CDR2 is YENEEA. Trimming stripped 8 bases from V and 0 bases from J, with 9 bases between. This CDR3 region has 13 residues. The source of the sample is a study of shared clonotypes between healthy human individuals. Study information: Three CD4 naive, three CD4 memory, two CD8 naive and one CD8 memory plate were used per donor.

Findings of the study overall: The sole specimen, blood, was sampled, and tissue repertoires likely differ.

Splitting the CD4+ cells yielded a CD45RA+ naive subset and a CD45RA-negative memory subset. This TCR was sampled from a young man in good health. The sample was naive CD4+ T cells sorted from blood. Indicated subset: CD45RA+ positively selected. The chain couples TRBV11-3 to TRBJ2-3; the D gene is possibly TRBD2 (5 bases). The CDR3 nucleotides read TGTGCCAGCGCAAGCGGTAGCACAGATACGCAGTATTTT. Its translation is CASASGSTDTQYF.